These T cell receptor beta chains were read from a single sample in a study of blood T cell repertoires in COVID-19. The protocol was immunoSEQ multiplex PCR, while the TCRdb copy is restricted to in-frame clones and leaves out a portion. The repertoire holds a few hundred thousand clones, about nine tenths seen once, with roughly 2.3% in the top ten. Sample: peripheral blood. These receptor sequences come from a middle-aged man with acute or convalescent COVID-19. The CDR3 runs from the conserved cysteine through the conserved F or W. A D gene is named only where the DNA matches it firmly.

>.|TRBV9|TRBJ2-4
CASSSGGGLKNIQYF
TGTGCCAGCAGCTCAGGTGGGGGCTTGAAAAACATTCAGTACTTC
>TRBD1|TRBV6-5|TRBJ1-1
CASSGGAYTEAFF
TGTGCCAGTTCAGGGGGCGCATACACTGAAGCTTTCTTT
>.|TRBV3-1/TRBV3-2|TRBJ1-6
CASNRRETYNSPLHF
TGTGCCAGCAACCGAAGGGAGACCTATAATTCACCCCTCCACTTT
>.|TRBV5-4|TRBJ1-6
CASSHSPAGSPLHF
TGTGCCAGCAGCCACTCGCCTGCAGGGTCACCCCTCCACTTT
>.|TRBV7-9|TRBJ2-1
CASNSGNEQFF
TGTGCCAGCAATTCGGGGAATGAGCAGTTCTTC
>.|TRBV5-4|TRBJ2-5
CASSPNQPETQYF
TGTGCCAGCAGCCCTAACCAACCGGAGACCCAGTACTTC
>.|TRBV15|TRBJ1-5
CATSRDRIGGGSPQHF
TGTGCCACCAGCAGAGATAGGATCGGGGGTGGTTCGCCCCAGCATTTT
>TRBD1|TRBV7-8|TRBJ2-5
CASSPVGQGAFQYF
TGTGCCAGCAGCCCGGTGGGACAGGGGGCATTTCAGTACTTC
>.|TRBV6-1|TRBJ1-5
CASSDRQAIQPQHF
TGTGCCAGCAGTGATAGGCAGGCTATCCAGCCCCAGCATTTT
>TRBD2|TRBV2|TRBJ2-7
CASSARAGTRREQYF
TGTGCCAGCAGTGCGAGAGCGGGGACCCGGCGCGAGCAGTACTTC
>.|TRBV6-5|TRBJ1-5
CASSPLGGAQPQHF
TGTGCCAGCAGCCCGTTGGGGGGTGCTCAGCCCCAGCATTTT
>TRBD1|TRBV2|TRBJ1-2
CASILDRANYGYTF
TGTGCCAGCATCCTGGACAGGGCCAACTATGGCTACACCTTC
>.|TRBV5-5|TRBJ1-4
CASSLAGLYEKLFF
TGTGCCAGCAGCTTGGCTGGGCTCTATGAAAAACTGTTTTTT
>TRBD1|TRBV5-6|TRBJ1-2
CASSPRTGASNGYTF
TGTGCCAGCAGCCCACGGACAGGGGCGAGTAATGGCTACACCTTC
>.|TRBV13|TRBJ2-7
CASSLEDTYEQYF
TGTGCCAGCAGCTTAGAGGACACCTACGAGCAGTACTTC
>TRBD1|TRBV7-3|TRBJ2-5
CASSPGRTGESETQYF
TGTGCCAGCAGCCCGGGCCGGACAGGGGAGTCAGAGACCCAGTACTTC
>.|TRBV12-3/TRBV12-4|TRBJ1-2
CASSLGPGGYTF
TGTGCCAGCAGTTTGGGGCCCGGAGGCTACACCTTC
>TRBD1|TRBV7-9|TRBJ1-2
CASSVVGTGGLYGYTF
TGTGCCAGCAGCGTTGTCGGAACAGGGGGCTTATATGGCTACACCTTC